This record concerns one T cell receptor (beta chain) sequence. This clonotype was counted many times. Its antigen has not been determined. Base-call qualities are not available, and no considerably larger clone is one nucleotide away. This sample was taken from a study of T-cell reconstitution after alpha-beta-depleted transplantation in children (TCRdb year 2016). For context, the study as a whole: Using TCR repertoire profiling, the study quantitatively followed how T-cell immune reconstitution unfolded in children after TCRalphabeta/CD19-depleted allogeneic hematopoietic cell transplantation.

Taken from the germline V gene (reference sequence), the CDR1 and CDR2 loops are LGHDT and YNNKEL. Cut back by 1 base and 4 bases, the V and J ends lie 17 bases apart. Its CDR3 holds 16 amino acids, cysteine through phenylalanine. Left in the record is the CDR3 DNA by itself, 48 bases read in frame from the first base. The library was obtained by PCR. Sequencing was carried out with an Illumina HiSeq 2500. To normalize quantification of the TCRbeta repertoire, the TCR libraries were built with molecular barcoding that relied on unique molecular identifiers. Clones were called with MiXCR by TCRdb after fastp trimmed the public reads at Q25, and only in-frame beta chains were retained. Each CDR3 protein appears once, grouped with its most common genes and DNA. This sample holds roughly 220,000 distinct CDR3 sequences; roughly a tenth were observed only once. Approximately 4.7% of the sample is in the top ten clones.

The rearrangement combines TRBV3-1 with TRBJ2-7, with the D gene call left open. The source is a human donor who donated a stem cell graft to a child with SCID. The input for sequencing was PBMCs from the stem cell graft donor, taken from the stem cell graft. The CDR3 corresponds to CASSQGAAIPKYEQYF. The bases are TGTGCCAGCAGCCAAGGGGCGGCAATCCCTAAATACGAGCAGTACTTC.